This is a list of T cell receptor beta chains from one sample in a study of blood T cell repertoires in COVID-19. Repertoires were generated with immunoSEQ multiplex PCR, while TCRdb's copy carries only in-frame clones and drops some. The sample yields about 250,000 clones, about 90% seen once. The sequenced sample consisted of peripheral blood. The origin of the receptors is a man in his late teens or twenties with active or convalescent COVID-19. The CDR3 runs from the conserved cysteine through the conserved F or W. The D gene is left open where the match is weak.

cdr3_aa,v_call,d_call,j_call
CASSYKQSNEKLFF,TRBV6-5,-,TRBJ1-4
CASRKTPDRVTGELFF,TRBV19,TRBD1,TRBJ2-2
CASSATGGYGYTF,TRBV19,TRBD1,TRBJ1-2
CASSQDEGATYGYTF,TRBV4-1,TRBD1,TRBJ1-2
CASSDAGVRSYEQYF,TRBV18,-,TRBJ2-7
CASSFMTGDGETQYF,TRBV5-1,TRBD1,TRBJ2-5
CASSQEKELQETQYF,TRBV4-1,-,TRBJ2-5
CAISESAEAYNEQFF,TRBV10-3,-,TRBJ2-1
CASSPPFVTEAFF,TRBV18,-,TRBJ1-1
CATSRDTGAGYTF,TRBV15,TRBD1,TRBJ1-2
CASKATGGAETQYF,TRBV10-2,TRBD1,TRBJ2-5
CASSARTGAYNEQFF,TRBV9,-,TRBJ2-1
CASSQEGGPPTNEQFF,TRBV4-3,-,TRBJ2-1
CASSDRDRGSSEQYF,TRBV7-9,TRBD1,TRBJ2-7
CASSLYGRDSNYGYTF,TRBV28,TRBD1,TRBJ1-2
CASSLSPGILYEQYF,TRBV7-9,-,TRBJ2-7
CASSQMDRGLETQYF,TRBV4-3,TRBD1,TRBJ2-5